This TCR beta chain stems from a study of shared clonotypes between healthy human individuals. As for the study in general: Those who served as donors were two women and a few men between the ages of 18 and 49.

The genomic DNA of each subset was split evenly across several immunoSEQ plates. Here immunoSEQ multiplex PCR was the method, and the copy in TCRdb shows in-frame clones only, minus some. Altogether more than 2,000,000 clones are present, roughly 92% being singletons, with the ten largest covering around 0.14%. Trimming at V came to 0 bases and at J to 3 bases, leaving 8 bases not matched to a gene. Per germline, CDR1 SGHDT and CDR2 YYEEEE. The CDR3 covers 16 residues. The sequenced sample was naive CD4+ T cells sorted from blood. Subset indicated: CD45RA+ positively selected. V is TRBV5-6 and J is TRBJ2-5, with 7 bases fitting TRBD2. The source of this sequence is a man in his late teens or twenties in good health. In nucleotides, the CDR3 is TGTGCCAGCAGCTTGGAGTACGTTGCGGGAGAAGAGACCCAGTACTTC. Translation gives CASSLEYVAGEETQYF.